This T cell receptor (beta chain) appears in the sequencing data of a study of Ad26.COV2.S vaccination and SARS-CoV-2 variants. Findings and caveats of the study: The study found higher spike-specific TCR breadth in vaccine than placebo recipients. From the TCR breadth and depth analyses, total T cell responses may have been underestimated. Comparable non-spike TCR breadth was observed in vaccine and placebo recipients.

With regard to this clone: Its antigen remains unidentified. The sample contains more than one DNA sequence encoding this CDR3.

The assay was immunoSEQ multiplex PCR, and TCRdb's table has in-frame clones only and misses some. This sample has some 460,000 clones, with 80% to 90% found just once. Noted treatment: roughly 20 received Ad26.COV2.S at low or high dose, single or two shots; several received placebo; per-sample allocation not given. Sampling was performed 63 days after the first vaccine or placebo injection. Boston provided a donor who was an adult aged 18-55 years. Sequences were derived from peripheral blood, sampled in a trial of Ad26.COV2.S vaccine versus placebo. The TCR originated in a person aged 18-65 years who received the Ad26.COV2.S COVID-19 vaccine or a placebo.

CDR3 amino acids: CASSLAGSYEQYF. The DNA for the CDR3 is TGTGCCAGCAGCTTGGCCGGCTCCTACGAGCAGTACTTC. The rearrangement links TRBV11-3 to TRBJ2-7; D remains unclear. V gave up 3 bases and J gave up 0 bases, with 6 bases separating them. This CDR3 is 13 amino acids long. CDR1 and CDR2 from the germline V gene are SGHNT and YENEEA. Combining the CDR3 with reference TRBV11-3 and TRBJ2-7 gives the whole variable domain EAGVVQSPRYKIIEKKQPVAFWCNPISGHNTLYWYLQNLGQGPELLIRYENEEAVDDSQLPKDRFSAERLKGVDSTLKIQPAELGDSAVYLCASSLAGSYEQYFGPGTRLTVT.